This paragraph reports one T cell receptor beta chain. The antigen is undetermined. This specimen belongs to a study of T cells in localized non-small cell lung cancer. Profiled with immunoSEQ multiplex PCR; TCRdb holds only in-frame clones, not every one. The table records tens of thousands of clones, about 84% of them present only once. Regarding the study as a whole: It remains possible that heterogeneity exists, since only one tumor region was sequenced.

With 5 bases removed from V and 4 bases from J, the gap between germline ends came to 14 bases. CDR3 size: 14 residues. Germline V gene lookup returns CDR1 MNHEY and CDR2 SVGAGI. Source: PBMCs, taken before any cancer treatment. The sequence derives from a woman aged 40-70 years with stage II squamous cell lung carcinoma. The rearrangement joins TRBV6-5 to TRBJ1-2; possible D gene TRBD1, 6 bases. The CDR3 DNA follows: TGTGCCAGCAGTCGCACCGGGACAAGCTATGGCTACACCTTC. Protein sequence: CASSRTGTSYGYTF.